Listed below are T cell receptor beta chains from one sample, sequenced in a study of shared clonotypes between healthy human individuals. Data came from immunoSEQ multiplex PCR; TCRdb stores just in-frame clones and leaves some out. The data show hundreds of thousands of clones, about 96% seen once. The sequenced material came from naive CD8+ T cells sorted from blood. The receptors derive from a woman younger than 45 in good health. Both conserved end residues are part of each CDR3. Fields, in order: clone size, D gene, J gene, V gene, CDR3 DNA, CDR3 protein. The D gene is left open where the match is weak. Not every row has a clone size; where given, it reads once, few, many or a size class.

NA,TRBD2,TRBJ2-2,TRBV7-9,TGTGCCAGCAGGGGGGGACTAGATTACACCGGGGAGCTGTTTTTT,CASRGGLDYTGELFF
NA,TRBD1,TRBJ2-7,TRBV11-2,TGTGCCACCAGGACAGGCATACACTACGAGCAGTACTTC,CATRTGIHYEQYF
NA,NA,TRBJ2-7,TRBV15,TGTGCCACCAGCGACGGGGATGGGGCTTACGAGCAGTACTTC,CATSDGDGAYEQYF
NA,NA,TRBJ2-1,TRBV4-2,TGTGCCAGCAGCCAAGGAGTCAGCTCCTACAATGAGCAGTTCTTC,CASSQGVSSYNEQFF
NA,TRBD2,TRBJ2-3,TRBV4-1,TGCGCCAGCAGCCAAGAGTCTAGCGGGAGTGGCACAGATACGCAGTATTTT,CASSQESSGSGTDTQYF
NA,NA,TRBJ1-5,TRBV5-4,TGTGCCAGCAGCTTGGCGGGTAGCAATCAGCCCCAGCATTTT,CASSLAGSNQPQHF
NA,NA,TRBJ2-7,TRBV4-1,TGCGCCAGCAGCCAGAACCGTCGCCCTGGCGGCGAGCAGTACTTC,CASSQNRRPGGEQYF
NA,TRBD2,TRBJ2-7,TRBV4-1,TGCGCCAGCAGCGTAGTAGCGGGGCACGACGAGCAGTACTTC,CASSVVAGHDEQYF
NA,NA,TRBJ1-1,TRBV6-5,TGTGCCAGCAGTTACTCGAACTTCGCCCCTGAAGCTTTCTTT,CASSYSNFAPEAFF
once,NA,TRBJ2-2,TRBV19,TGTGCCAGTAGTCTTCTGGAGGACACCGGGGAGCTGTTTTTT,CASSLLEDTGELFF
NA,NA,TRBJ2-3,TRBV5-4,TGTGCCAGCAGCGGTTACACAGATACGCAGTATTTT,CASSGYTDTQYF